This entry lists 13 T cell receptor beta chains sequenced from one sample in a study of T cells in Graves' hyperthyroidism and ophthalmopathy. What was amplified from RNA transcripts were TCR beta CDR3 regions. With the HTBI primer set, the TCR CDR3 went through a first round of RT-PCR. TCRdb ran MiXCR on the multiplex PCR reads and lists one entry per CDR3 protein. The sample lists some 180,000 distinct CDR3 sequences; less than 20% were seen once. The material sequenced was blood. The receptors here all came from a woman aged 45-60 years with Graves' hyperthyroidism.

This clonotype was picked up many times. The chain employs TRBV11-3 and TRBJ2-7, with 13 bases lining up with TRBD2. Germline-derived CDR1 and CDR2 are SGHNT and YENEEA. V lost 3 bases, J lost 5 bases, and 10 bases stayed unmatched. CDR3 size: 17 residues. The CDR3 loop reads CASSFPGTSGIGDEQYF. Written as DNA, the CDR3 is TGTGCCAGCAGCTTTCCCGGGACTAGCGGGATAGGTGACGAGCAGTACTTC.

This clonotype was counted ten times or more. V is TRBV6-1 and J is TRBJ1-2; possible D gene TRBD1, 5 bases. CDR3 length: 15 amino acids. V lost 4 bases and J lost 6, with 18 bases in between. Germline assignment: CDR1 MNHNS and CDR2 SASEGT. DNA for the CDR3: TGTGCCAGCAGTGCTGGGGCCCTACGGAGGAATGGCTACACCTTC. Translation gives CASSAGALRRNGYTF.

This clonotype occurred many times. The chain employs TRBV19 and TRBJ2-3; TRBD2 agrees at 11 bases. J lost 0 bases, V lost 8 bases, and 4 bases had no gene match. Germline lookup yields CDR1 LNHDA and CDR2 SQIVND (reference sequence). The length of the CDR3 is 15 residues. The CDR3 sequence is CASPSGRKSTDTQYF. CDR3 nucleotides: TGTGCCAGTCCTAGCGGGAGGAAAAGCACAGATACGCAGTATTTT.

V is TRBV6-6 and J is TRBJ1-2; D not certain. Germline V gene lookup returns CDR1 MNHNY and CDR2 SVGAGI (reference sequence). This CDR3 region has 12 residues. The V end lost 2 bases, the J end lost 7 bases, and 8 bases lay between the germline ends. The CDR3 protein is CASSYGLAGYTF. In DNA form, the CDR3 reads TGTGCCAGCAGTTACGGTCTTGCTGGCTACACCTTC.

This clonotype was found a few times. V is TRBV19 and J is TRBJ1-4; a weak D match, TRBD1 (6 bases). Germline assignment: CDR1 LNHDA and CDR2 SQIVND (reference sequence). This CDR3 has 17 residues. Deletions cut 2 bases from V and 0 bases from J, with 13 bases between. The CDR3 spells CASSIIGTPATNEKLFF. CDR3 DNA: TGTGCCAGTAGTATAATCGGGACACCCGCAACTAATGAAAAACTGTTTTTT.

This clonotype was detected ten times or more. The CDR3 DNA is TGTGCCAGCAGCCTAGGGACTAGCGGGACTTACACAGATACGCAGTATTTT. This sequence encodes CASSLGTSGTYTDTQYF. This chain links TRBV7-3 with TRBJ2-3; 13 bases align to TRBD2. CDR3 size: 17 residues. Germline CDR1 is SGHTA and CDR2 is FQGTGA. Trimming at V came to 5 bases and at J to 2 bases, leaving 7 bases not matched to a gene.

To note about this clonotype: This may arise from a read error, as a much more abundant clone is one base away. V is TRBV28 and J is TRBJ2-3; 10 bases agree with TRBD2. Germline CDR1 reads MDHEN; CDR2 reads SYDVKM. With V trimmed by 4 bases and J by 3 bases, 10 bases remained unmatched. The length of the CDR3 is 17 residues. CDR3 residues: CASSSRISGRTTDTQYF. In nucleotides, the CDR3 is TGTGCCAGCAGTTCCCGGATTAGCGGGAGGACGACAGATACGCAGTATTTT. Full variable domain (outside the CDR3, taken from reference TRBV28 and TRBJ2-3): DVKVTQSSRYLVKRTGEKVFLECVQDMDHENMFWYRQDPGLGLRLIYFSYDVKMKEKGDIPEGYSVSREKKERFSLILESASTNQTSMYLCASSSRISGRTTDTQYFGPGTRLTVL.

This chain joins TRBV9 and TRBJ2-5, with 11 nucleotides matching TRBD2. CDR1 is SGDLS, CDR2 YYNGEE, per germline. With V trimmed by 4 bases and J by 5 bases, 19 bases remained unmatched. The CDR3 spans 19 residues. The DNA of the CDR3 is TGTGCCAGCAGCCCAACCCCCCCTAGTGAACTAGCGGGAGTCGAGACCCAGTACTTC. This gives the protein CASSPTPPSELAGVETQYF.

The chain is built from TRBV5-8 and TRBJ2-1; possible D gene TRBD1, 5 bases. The germline V gene has CDR1 SGHTS and CDR2 YDEGEE. V gave up 2 bases and J gave up 10 bases, with 13 bases separating them. There are 13 residues in the CDR3. The CDR3 DNA sequence: TGTGCCAGCAGCTTTTCCAGGGTGCGGGAGCAGTTCTTC. It specifies CASSFSRVREQFF.

As to this clonotype: This sequence may be a read error, since a much larger clone differs from it by one base. The genes are TRBV12-3 or TRBV12-4 and TRBJ1-2; D unclear. The germline V and J ends were trimmed by 6 bases and 0 bases, with 8 bases remaining between them. This CDR3 spans 13 amino acids. CDR3 sequence reads: CASSPRANYGYTF. The CDR3 DNA sequence: TGTGCCAGCAGCCCCCGAGCTAACTATGGCTACACCTTC.

The gene calls are TRBV20-1 and TRBJ2-6; D gene uncertain. The germline gives CDR1 DFQATT, CDR2 SNEGSKA (reference sequence). The CDR3 has 13 residues. The V and J ends lost 5 bases and 1 base respectively, with 6 bases between them. The CDR3 protein is CSALRSGANVLTF. In nucleotides, the CDR3 is TGCAGTGCTCTTCGGTCTGGGGCCAACGTCCTGACTTTC.

This chain uses TRBV10-3 with TRBJ2-3, with D maybe TRBD2 (6 bases). Trimming took off 3 bases at V and 2 bases at J, with 12 bases between the two ends. This CDR3 is built from 15 residues. Germline CDR1 ENHRY, CDR2 SYGVKD. The CDR3 DNA reads TGTGCCATCAGTGATTTTAGCGGCTTCACAGATACGCAGTATTTT. This sequence encodes CAISDFSGFTDTQYF.

Ten or more counts support this clonotype. The rearrangement links TRBV10-3 to TRBJ2-7; D gene unclear. Trimming left V 1 base short and J 6 bases short, with 4 bases between. The CDR3 is 11 residues long. Per the germline V gene, CDR1 is ENHRY and CDR2 is SYGVKD. As DNA, the CDR3 is TGTGCCATCAGTGAGTTGGGCGAGCAGTACTTC. This sequence encodes CAISELGEQYF.